This TCR beta chain was sequenced during a study of regulatory T cells in long-lasting Graves disease (dated by TCRdb to about 2021). Concerning the study at large: Newly diagnosed Graves' disease patients had taken antithyroid drugs for less than 3 months. The study was registered as a clinical trial and conducted in China. Peripheral blood TCR sequencing and RNA sequencing compared persistent Graves' disease patients with newly diagnosed Graves' disease patients. A total of roughly 33 samples underwent TCR sequencing: approximately 13 from persistent and roughly 20 from newly diagnosed Graves' disease patients. The research as a whole found: Only the TCR beta chain was sequenced and analyzed. Persistent disease showed preferential use of TRBV28, TRBJ1-2 and TRBJ2-5, whereas newly diagnosed disease favored TRBV20-1 and TRBJ2-1. The authors noted that the small sample size was a limitation that may lower accuracy. Compared with newly diagnosed patients, persistent Graves' disease patients had lower TCR Shannon entropy and fewer highly expanded clones, which suggests clonal expansion. The study examined only peripheral blood because the primary lesion, thyroid tissue, could not be accessed. A larger number of public clonotypes was shared among persistent patients (about 2,700) than among newly diagnosed patients (around 880).

This sample's time point label indicates: newly diagnosed GD, antithyroid drugs for less than 3 months. RNA was extracted from PBMCs in TRIzol for both TCR sequencing and RNA sequencing. The diagnosis of Graves' disease followed American Thyroid Association guidelines. Recruitment of patients was carried out at an endocrinology department in Xi'an, China. From each patient, 8 to 10 milliliters of peripheral blood was collected into an EDTA anticoagulant tube. Ficoll Paque Plus density gradient separation was used to isolate PBMCs, and no additional T cell sorting was done. An Agilent 2100 Bioanalyzer and agarose gel were used to check RNA quality, while a NanoDrop 2000 measured RNA concentration. V is cut back by 5 bases and J by 6 bases, with 13 bases in the junction unmatched. The CDR3 holds 16 amino acids from the cysteine to the phenylalanine. The DNA shown is the 48-base CDR3, in frame from base 1. The germline V gene provides CDR1 SGHTA and CDR2 FQGTGA.

Libraries were prepared through multiplex PCR. Sequencer: Illumina HiSeq 4000. CDR3 regions were amplified by Arm-PCR with iRepertoire HTBI primers to construct TCR beta libraries. Before sequencing, the PCR products underwent gel purification. The original pipeline was this. Across samples, 60 to 80 TRBV and roughly 15 TRBJ segments were identified and used for gene usage analysis of CDR3 amino acid clonotypes. COPE and FqMerger were used to merge filtered high-quality paired reads into contigs. BLAST was used to align contigs to the IMGT TRBV, TRBD and TRBJ reference genes, and CDR3 was defined following IMGT. Clonotypes above 0.1% frequency were classified as highly expanded clones. Repertoire diversity was measured by Shannon entropy, and V-J evenness by the Gini coefficient. A clonotype was considered public if more than one individual shared it. In TCRdb, the public reads were trimmed at Q25 with fastp and aligned with MiXCR, with productive beta chains retained. Under each unique CDR3 protein, matching rows form one entry showing the most common genes and DNA. For this entry, the V and J calls and clone size follow TCRdb and not the study's own pipeline. In this sample the table shows 400,000 to 500,000 distinct CDR3 sequences, roughly 15% of which occur a single time. Of the sample, roughly a tenth falls within the top ten clones.

This clonotype has a handful of counts. There is no known antigen for this receptor. The record has no base qualities; no much larger clone is one base away. The sample was also reused in another study, on T cells in Graves' hyperthyroidism and ophthalmopathy. From the second report: Stable Graves' hyperthyroidism was defined as no progression to ophthalmopathy during 18 months of follow-up. The hyperthyroidism patients were between 18 and 65 years old and newly diagnosed, with a disease duration of less than 2 months. Patients with uncontrolled infections, other autoimmune diseases, pregnancy or lactation were excluded. Diagnoses were established on the basis of clinical symptoms, serum thyroxine and TRAb, thyroid ultrasound, and orbital computed tomography. The TCR CDR3 was subjected to a first round of RT-PCR using the HTBI primer set and the Qiagen OneStep RT-PCR kit. Most expanded thyroid clonotypes (frequency above 0.001) were also detected in blood, suggesting blood repertoires may reflect thyroid immune responses. A 13 V-J signature model separated ophthalmopathy from stable hyperthyroidism, with roughly 88% sensitivity and about 81% specificity in cross-validation and 80%/75% in testing. During validation, the model predicted progression to ophthalmopathy a median of roughly six months ahead of onset, with almost 71% sensitivity and under 85% specificity. TCR V-J signatures able to tell the groups apart were searched for in a discovery cohort of 100 patients, of whom over 40 had Graves' ophthalmopathy and roughly 59 had stable Graves' hyperthyroidism. An independent validation cohort of about 19 hyperthyroidism patients and over 15 patients who later progressed to ophthalmopathy tested prospective prediction of ophthalmopathy. For training and testing, the 95 to 100 patients in the discovery cohort were randomly divided in a 7:3 ratio. In addition, the study compared T-cell repertoires in thyroid tissue and in blood from over 5 Graves' hyperthyroidism patients. After sampling, hyperthyroidism patients received methimazole starting at 30 mg daily, and ophthalmopathy patients received high-dose intravenous methylprednisolone. The libraries were constructed in a second round of multiplex PCR and then size-selected and purified. Paired-end sequencing of the libraries was performed with 100 bp reads on an Illumina HiSeq2000. SOAPnuke was used to process the raw data, removing reads that contained adapters or uncalled bases, had a mean Phred below 15, or lacked an exact match to the constant primer or identifier. COPE v1.2.5 was used to merge the high-quality paired reads, and each unique nucleotide sequence was defined as a clonotype. MiTCR v1.1 was used to align clonotypes to the IMGT TRBV, TRBD and TRBJ reference segments. The analysis included only V-J combinations with a frequency above 0.0001, which together covered roughly 99% of the repertoires. The TCS score was defined as F50 (clonal expansion) divided by E x V (chaos), with BLOSUM62-based TCRdist calculated between CDR3 peptides within each V-J. Welch's t-statistics and random forest reduced some 510 V-J features to under 15, which were used in a naive Bayes classifier (R e1071). No statistical method was used to fix the sample size in advance, and group allocation was not hidden from the investigators. According to the paper, TCR Vbeta CDR3 sequencing was carried out on around 140 peripheral blood samples, which came from under 50 ophthalmopathy, around 74 hyperthyroidism and roughly 17 progressor patients.

Sequences were derived from peripheral blood mononuclear cells (PBMCs), sampled at new diagnosis, from a patient treated with antithyroid drugs. This clonotype was sampled from a woman aged 25 to 39 with Graves disease. Donor details come from another sample of the same person, matched by shared clones. The rearranged segments are TRBV7-3 and TRBJ2-1, with 7 junctional bases fitting TRBD2. DNA sequence: TGTGCCAGCAGCGTAGACGGGCTAGCGGAGTTCAATGAGCAGTTCTTC. Its amino acids are CASSVDGLAEFNEQFF.